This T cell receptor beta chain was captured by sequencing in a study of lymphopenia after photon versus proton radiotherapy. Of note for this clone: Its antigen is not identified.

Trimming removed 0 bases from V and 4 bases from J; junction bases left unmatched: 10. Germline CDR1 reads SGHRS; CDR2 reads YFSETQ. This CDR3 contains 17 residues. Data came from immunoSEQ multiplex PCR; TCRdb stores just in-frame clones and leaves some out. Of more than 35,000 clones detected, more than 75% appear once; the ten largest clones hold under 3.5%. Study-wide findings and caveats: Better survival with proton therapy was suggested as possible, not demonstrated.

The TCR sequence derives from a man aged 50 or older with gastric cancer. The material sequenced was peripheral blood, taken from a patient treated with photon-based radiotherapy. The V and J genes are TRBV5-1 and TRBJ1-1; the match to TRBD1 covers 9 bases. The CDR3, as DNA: TGCGCCAGCAGCTTGGGTGCCCCGGACAGGGGAGGCACTGAAGCTTTCTTT. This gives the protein CASSLGAPDRGGTEAFF. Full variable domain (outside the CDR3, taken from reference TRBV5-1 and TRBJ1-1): KAGVTQTPRYLIKTRGQQVTLSCSPISGHRSVSWYQQTPGQGLQFLFEYFSETQRNKGNFPGRFSGRQFSNSRSEMNVSTLELGDSALYLCASSLGAPDRGGTEAFFGQGTRLTVV.